This T cell receptor (beta chain) was obtained from a study of cytomegalovirus exposure and HLA in healthy donors. Study-level points and caveats: A later analysis found most CMV-associated TCR beta chains apparently HLA-restricted. When analyzed later, the rates of TCR association showed variation by HLA locus, with DRB1 the most and HLA-C the fewest.

Germline lookup yields CDR1 MNHNS and CDR2 SASEGT. This CDR3 region has 12 residues. V was clipped by 5 bases and J by 4 bases; unmatched bases: 0. 13 Jbeta primers and 60 Vbeta primers were used for the PCR. This table comes from immunoSEQ multiplex PCR, and its TCRdb copy is limited to in-frame clones, with some not included. This table has fewer than 200,000 clones, more than 65% appearing once. With regard to this clone: The antigen is unknown.

Sequencing was performed on PBMCs. The clonotype originates from a male donor in good health and CMV-seronegative. The V gene is TRBV6-1, the J gene TRBJ1-2; 8 bases agree with TRBD1. The CDR3 DNA sequence: TGTGCCAGCAGTCAGGGGGCCTATGGCTACACCTTC. Translation: CASSQGAYGYTF.